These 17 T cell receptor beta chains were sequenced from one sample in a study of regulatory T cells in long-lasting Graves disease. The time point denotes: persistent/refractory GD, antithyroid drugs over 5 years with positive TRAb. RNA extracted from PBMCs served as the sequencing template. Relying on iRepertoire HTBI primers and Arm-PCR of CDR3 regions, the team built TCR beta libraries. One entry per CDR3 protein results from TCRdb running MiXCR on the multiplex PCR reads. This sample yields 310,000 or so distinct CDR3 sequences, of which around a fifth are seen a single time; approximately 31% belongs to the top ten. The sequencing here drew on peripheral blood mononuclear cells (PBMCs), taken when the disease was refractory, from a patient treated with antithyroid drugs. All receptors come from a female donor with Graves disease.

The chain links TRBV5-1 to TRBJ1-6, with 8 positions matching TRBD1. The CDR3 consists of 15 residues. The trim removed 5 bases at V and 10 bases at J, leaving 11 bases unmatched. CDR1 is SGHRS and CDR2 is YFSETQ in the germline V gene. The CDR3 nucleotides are TGCGCCAGCAGTTCCCGCAGGGGGCGAGAGTCACCCCTCCACTTT. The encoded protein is CASSSRRGRESPLHF.

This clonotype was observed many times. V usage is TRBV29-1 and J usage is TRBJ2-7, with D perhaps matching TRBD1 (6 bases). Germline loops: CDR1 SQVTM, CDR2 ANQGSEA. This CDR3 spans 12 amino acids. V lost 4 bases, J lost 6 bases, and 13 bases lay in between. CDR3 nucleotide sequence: TGCAGCGTTGGGCAGACAGGAGGCGAGCAGTACTTC. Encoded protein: CSVGQTGGEQYF.

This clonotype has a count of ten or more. CDR3 in DNA: TGTGCCAGCAGTGCGAAGCTGGGACAGGGCTCTGGGGCCAACGTCCTGACTTTC. Protein sequence: CASSAKLGQGSGANVLTF. The chain carries TRBV2 and TRBJ2-6, with 9 bases lining up with TRBD1. The V and J ends lost 4 bases and 0 bases, in that order; junction bases with no gene match: 7. The CDR3 sequence is 18 residues long. The germline V gene encodes CDR1 SNHLY and CDR2 FYNNEI.

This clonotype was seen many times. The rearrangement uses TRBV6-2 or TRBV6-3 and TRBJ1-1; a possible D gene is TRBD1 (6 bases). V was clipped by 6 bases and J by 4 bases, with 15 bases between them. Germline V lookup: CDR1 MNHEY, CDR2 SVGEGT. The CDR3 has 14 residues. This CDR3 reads CASRSTGTPTEAFF. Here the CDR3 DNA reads TGTGCCAGCAGGTCAACCGGGACACCCACTGAAGCTTTCTTT.

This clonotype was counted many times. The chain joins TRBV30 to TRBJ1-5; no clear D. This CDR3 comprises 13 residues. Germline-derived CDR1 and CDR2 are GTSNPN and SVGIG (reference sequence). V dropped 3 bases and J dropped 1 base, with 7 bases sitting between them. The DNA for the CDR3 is TGTGCCTGGAGCCGCGACAGCAATCAGCCCCAGCATTTT. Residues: CAWSRDSNQPQHF.

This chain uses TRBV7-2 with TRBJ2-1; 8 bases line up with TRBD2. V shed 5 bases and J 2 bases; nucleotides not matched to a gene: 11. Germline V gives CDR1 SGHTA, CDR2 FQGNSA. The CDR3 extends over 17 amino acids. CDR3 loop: CASSARRGGRAYNEQFF. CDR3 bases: TGTGCCAGCAGCGCCCGCCGGGGGGGCCGGGCCTACAATGAGCAGTTCTTC.

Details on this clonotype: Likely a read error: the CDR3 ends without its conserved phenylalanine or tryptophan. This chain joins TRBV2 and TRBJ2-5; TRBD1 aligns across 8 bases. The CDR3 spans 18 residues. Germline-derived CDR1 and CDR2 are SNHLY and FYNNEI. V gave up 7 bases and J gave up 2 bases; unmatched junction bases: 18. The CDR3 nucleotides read TGTGCCAGCACTCCCCCCAATGGCCTACAGGGGGGACAAGAGACCCAGTACCTC. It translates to CASTPPNGLQGGQETQYL.

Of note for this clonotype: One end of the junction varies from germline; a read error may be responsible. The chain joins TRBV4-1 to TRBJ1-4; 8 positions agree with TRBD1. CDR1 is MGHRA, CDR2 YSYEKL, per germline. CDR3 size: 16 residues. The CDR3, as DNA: TGCGCCAGCAGCCAAAGGACCGGGACAGGAGTCGGAAAACTGGTTTTT. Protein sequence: CASSQRTGTGVGKLVF.

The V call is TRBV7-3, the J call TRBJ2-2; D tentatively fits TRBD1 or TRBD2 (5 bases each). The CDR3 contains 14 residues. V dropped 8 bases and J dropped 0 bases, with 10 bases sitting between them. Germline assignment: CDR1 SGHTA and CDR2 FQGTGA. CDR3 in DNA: TGTGCCAGCTCCCAGGGACCGAACACCGGGGAGCTGTTTTTT. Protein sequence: CASSQGPNTGELFF.

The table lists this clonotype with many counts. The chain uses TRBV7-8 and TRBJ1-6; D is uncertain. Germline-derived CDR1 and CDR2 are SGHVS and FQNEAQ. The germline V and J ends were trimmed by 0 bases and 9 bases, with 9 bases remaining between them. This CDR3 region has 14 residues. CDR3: CASSLAGHGSPLHF. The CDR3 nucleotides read TGTGCCAGCAGCTTAGCAGGGCATGGTTCACCCCTCCACTTT.

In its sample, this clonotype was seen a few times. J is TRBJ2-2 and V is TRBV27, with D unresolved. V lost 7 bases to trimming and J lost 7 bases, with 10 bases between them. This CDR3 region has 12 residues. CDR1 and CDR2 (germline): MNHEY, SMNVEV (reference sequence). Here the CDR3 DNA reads TGTGCCAGCAAAGCCCCTATCGGGGAGCTGTTTTTT. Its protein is CASKAPIGELFF.

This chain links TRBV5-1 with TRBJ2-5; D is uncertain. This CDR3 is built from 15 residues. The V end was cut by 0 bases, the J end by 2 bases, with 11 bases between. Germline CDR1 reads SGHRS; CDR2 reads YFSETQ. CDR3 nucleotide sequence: TGCGCCAGCAGCTTGGCTCCACTCCGACAAGAGACCCAGTACTTC. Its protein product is CASSLAPLRQETQYF.

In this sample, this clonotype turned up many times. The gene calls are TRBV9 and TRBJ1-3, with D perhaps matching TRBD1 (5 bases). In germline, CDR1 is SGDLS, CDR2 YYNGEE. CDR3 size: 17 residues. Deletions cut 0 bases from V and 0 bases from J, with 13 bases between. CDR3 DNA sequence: TGTGCCAGCAGCGTAGCTACAACAGGCAGCTCTGGAAACACCATATATTTT. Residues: CASSVATTGSSGNTIYF. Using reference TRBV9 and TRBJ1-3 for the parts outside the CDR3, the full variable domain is DSGVTQTPKHLITATGQRVTLRCSPRSGDLSVYWYQQSLDQGLQFLIQYYNGEERAKGNILERFSAQQFPDLHSELNLSSLELGDSALYFCASSVATTGSSGNTIYFGEGSWLTVV.

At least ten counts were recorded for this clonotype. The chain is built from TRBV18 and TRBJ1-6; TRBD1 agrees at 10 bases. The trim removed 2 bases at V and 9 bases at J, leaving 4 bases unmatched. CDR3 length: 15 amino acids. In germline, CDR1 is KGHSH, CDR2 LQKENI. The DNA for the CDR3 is TGTGCCAGCTCACCAGGGGGACAGGGGACTTCACCCCTCCACTTT. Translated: CASSPGGQGTSPLHF. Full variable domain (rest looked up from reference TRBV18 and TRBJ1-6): NAGVMQNPRHLVRRRGQEARLRCSPMKGHSHVYWYRQLPEEGLKFMVYLQKENIIDESGMPKERFSAEFPKEGPSILRIQQVVRGDSAAYFCASSPGGQGTSPLHFGNGTRLTVT.

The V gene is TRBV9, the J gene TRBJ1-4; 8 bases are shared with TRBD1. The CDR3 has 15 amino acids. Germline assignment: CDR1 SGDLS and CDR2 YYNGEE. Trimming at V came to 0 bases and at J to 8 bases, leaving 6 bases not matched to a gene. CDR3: CASSVGPGGREKLFF. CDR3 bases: TGTGCCAGCAGCGTAGGGCCAGGGGGCCGAGAAAAACTGTTTTTT.

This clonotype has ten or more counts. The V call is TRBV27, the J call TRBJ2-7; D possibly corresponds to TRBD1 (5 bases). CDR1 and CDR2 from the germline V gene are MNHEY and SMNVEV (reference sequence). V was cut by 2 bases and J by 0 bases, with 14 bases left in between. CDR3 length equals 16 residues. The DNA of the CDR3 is TGTGCCAGCAGTTTAGGGGCAGGGTCACCCTCCTACGAGCAGTACTTC. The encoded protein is CASSLGAGSPSYEQYF.

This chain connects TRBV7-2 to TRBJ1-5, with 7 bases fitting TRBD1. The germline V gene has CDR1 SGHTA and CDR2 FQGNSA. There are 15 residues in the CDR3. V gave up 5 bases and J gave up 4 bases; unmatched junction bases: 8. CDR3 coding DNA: TGTGCCAGCAGCATACACGCGACAGGGAATCAGCCCCAGCATTTT. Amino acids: CASSIHATGNQPQHF.